The sequence of this TCR beta chain was determined in a study of blood T cell repertoires in COVID-19. Looking at the study overall: Collection of acute and convalescent COVID-19 samples took place in the United States, Italy and Spain. T cells, B-cell-depleted T cells, or PBMCs supplied cDNA or gDNA.

TCRdb's table, derived via immunoSEQ multiplex PCR, lists solely in-frame clones and lacks some. The sample includes about 180,000 clones, about 82% of them seen just once. Germline-derived CDR1 and CDR2 are SGHVS and FQNEAQ. CDR3 length equals 16 residues. Trimming shortened V by 4 bases and J by 0 bases, and 12 bases separated the two germline ends. This clone was seen at least ten times. The sequence came from a man between 65 and 85 years old with active or convalescent COVID-19. The source material was peripheral blood. V and J are TRBV7-8 and TRBJ2-2; maybe TRBD1 (6 bases). CDR3 in DNA: TGTGCCAGCAGCTCCCGGACAGCCTCGAACACCGGGGAGCTGTTTTTT. This codes for CASSSRTASNTGELFF.